This TCR beta chain was found in a study of identical twins. This clonotype was observed a few times. V trimming: 0 bases; J trimming: 3 bases; junction bases outside the gene matches: 5. CDR1 and CDR2 (germline): SGHTA, FQGNSA. The CDR3 runs to 16 residues. A single record per CDR3 protein comes from TCRdb applying MiXCR to the 5' RACE reads. This table holds about 550,000 distinct CDR3 sequences, 20% to 25% found once. The same data also went into a second study, on yellow fever vaccine responses in identical twins.

The sample comprised CD4+ T cells sorted from blood. This chain joins TRBV7-2 and TRBJ2-1; 7 bases agree with TRBD2. The sequence derives from a woman between 18 and 29 years old in good health. In nucleotides, the CDR3 is TGTGCCAGCAGCTTAGCGGGGACTAAAGGCTACAATGAGCAGTTCTTC. Translating gives CASSLAGTKGYNEQFF.